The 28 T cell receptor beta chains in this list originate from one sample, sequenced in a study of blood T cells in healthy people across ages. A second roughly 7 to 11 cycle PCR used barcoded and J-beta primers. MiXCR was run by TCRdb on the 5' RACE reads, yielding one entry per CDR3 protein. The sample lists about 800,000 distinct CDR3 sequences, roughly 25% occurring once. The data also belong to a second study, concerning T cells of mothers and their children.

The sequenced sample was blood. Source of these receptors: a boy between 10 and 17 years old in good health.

CDR3 protein: CASSGEIQETQYF. The CDR3 nucleotides read TGTGCCAGCAGCGGGGAAATCCAAGAGACCCAGTACTTC. V is TRBV27 and J is TRBJ2-5; D is perhaps TRBD2 (5 bases). The CDR3 covers 13 residues. Germline CDR1 is MNHEY and CDR2 is SMNVEV (reference sequence). Trimming stripped 6 bases from V and 1 base from J, with 9 bases between.

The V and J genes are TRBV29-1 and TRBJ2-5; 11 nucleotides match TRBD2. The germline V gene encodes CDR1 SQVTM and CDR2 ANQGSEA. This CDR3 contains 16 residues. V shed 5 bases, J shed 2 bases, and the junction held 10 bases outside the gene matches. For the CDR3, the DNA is TGCAGCGTTCCCCCACTGGGACTAGCGGCTCAAGAGACCCAGTACTTC. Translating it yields CSVPPLGLAAQETQYF.

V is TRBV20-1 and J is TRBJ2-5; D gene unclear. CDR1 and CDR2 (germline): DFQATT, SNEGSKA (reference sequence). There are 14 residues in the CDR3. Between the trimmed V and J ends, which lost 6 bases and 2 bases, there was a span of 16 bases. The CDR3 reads CSASLVDGQETQYF. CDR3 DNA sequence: TGCAGTGCCAGTCTGGTGGACGGGCAAGAGACCCAGTACTTC.

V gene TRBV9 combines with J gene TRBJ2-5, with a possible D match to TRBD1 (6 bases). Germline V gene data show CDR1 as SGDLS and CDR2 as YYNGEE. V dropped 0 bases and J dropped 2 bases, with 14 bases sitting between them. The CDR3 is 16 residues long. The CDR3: CASSVATKDRQETQYF. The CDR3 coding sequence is TGTGCCAGCAGCGTAGCTACGAAGGACAGACAAGAGACCCAGTACTTC.

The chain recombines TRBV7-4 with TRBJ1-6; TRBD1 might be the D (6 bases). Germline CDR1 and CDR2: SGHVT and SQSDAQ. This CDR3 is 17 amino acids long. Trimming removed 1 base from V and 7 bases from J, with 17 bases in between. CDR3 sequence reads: CASSLVSQTGSNSPLHF. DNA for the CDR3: TGTGCCAGCAGCTTAGTCTCACAGACAGGATCCAATTCACCCCTCCACTTT.

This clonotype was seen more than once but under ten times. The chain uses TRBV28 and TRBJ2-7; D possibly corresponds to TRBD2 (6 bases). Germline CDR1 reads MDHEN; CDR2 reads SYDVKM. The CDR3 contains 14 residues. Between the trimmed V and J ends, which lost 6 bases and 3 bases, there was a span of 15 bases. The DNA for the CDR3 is TGTGCCAGCAGCAGTACGGGACTGCTCTACGAGCAGTACTTC. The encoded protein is CASSSTGLLYEQYF.

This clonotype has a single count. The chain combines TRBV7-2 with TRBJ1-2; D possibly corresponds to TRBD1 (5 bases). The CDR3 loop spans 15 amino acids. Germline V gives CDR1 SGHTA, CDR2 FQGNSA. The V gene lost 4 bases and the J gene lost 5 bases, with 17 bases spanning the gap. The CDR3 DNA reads TGTGCCAGCAGCTCGGGACCTGGCAGCGGTTATGGCTACACCTTC. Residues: CASSSGPGSGYGYTF. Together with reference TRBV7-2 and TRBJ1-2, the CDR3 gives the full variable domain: GAGVSQSPSNKVTEKGKDVELRCDPISGHTALYWYRQSLGQGLEFLIYFQGNSAPDKSGLPSDRFSAERTGGSVSTLTIQRTQQEDSAVYLCASSSGPGSGYGYTFGSGTRLTVV.

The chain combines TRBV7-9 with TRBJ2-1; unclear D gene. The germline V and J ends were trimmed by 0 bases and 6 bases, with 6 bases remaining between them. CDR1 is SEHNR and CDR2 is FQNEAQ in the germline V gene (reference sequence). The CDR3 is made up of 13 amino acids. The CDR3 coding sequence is TGTGCCAGCAGCTTAGCTGCAGTCAATGAGCAGTTCTTC. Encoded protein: CASSLAAVNEQFF.

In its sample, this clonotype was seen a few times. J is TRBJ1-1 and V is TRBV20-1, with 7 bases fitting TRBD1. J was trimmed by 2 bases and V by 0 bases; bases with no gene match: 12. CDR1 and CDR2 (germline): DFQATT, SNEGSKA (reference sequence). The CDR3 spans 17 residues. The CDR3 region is CSARDHQPGQTNTEAFF. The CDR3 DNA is TGCAGTGCTAGAGATCACCAGCCGGGACAGACCAACACTGAAGCTTTCTTT.

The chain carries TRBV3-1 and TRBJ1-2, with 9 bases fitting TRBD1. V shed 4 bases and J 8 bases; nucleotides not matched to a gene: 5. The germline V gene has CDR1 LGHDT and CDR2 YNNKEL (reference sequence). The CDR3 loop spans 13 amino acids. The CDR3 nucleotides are TGTGCCAGCAGCCTACGGACAGGGGACGGCTACACCTTC. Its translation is CASSLRTGDGYTF.

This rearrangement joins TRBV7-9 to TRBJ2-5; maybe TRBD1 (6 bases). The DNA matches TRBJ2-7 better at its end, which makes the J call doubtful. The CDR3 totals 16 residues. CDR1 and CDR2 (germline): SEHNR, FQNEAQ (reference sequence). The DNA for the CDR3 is TGTGCCAGCAGCTTGACAGGAGGAAGCGACTACTACGAGCAGTACTTC. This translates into CASSLTGGSDYYEQYF.

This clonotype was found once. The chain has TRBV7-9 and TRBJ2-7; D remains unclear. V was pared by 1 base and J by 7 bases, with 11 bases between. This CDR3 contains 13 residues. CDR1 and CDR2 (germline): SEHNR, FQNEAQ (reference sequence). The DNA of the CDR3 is TGTGCCAGCAGCTTAGTAACCGTCAGGGAGCAGTACTTC. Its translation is CASSLVTVREQYF. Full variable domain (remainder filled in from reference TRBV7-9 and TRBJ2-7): DTGVSQNPRHKITKRGQNVTFRCDPISEHNRLYWYRQTLGQGPEFLTYFQNEAQLEKSRLLSDRFSAERPKGSFSTLEIQRTEQGDSAMYLCASSLVTVREQYFGPGTRLTVT.

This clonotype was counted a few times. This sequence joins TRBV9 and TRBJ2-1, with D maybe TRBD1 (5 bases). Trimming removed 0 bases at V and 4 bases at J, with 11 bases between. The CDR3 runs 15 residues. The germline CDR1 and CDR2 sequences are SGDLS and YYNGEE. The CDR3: CASSVDSGQYNEQFF. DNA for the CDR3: TGTGCCAGCAGCGTAGACTCAGGGCAGTACAATGAGCAGTTCTTC.

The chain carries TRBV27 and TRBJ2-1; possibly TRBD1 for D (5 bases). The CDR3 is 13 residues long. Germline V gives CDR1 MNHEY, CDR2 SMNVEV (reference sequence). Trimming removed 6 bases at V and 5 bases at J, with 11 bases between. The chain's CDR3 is CASRTLGDNEQFF. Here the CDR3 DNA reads TGTGCCAGCAGAACATTAGGGGACAATGAGCAGTTCTTC.

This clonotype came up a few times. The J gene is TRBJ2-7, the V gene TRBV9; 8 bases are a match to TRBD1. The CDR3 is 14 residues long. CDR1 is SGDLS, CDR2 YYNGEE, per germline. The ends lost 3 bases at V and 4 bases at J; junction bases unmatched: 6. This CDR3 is CASSAGGEGYEQYF. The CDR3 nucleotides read TGTGCCAGCAGCGCAGGGGGCGAGGGATACGAGCAGTACTTC.

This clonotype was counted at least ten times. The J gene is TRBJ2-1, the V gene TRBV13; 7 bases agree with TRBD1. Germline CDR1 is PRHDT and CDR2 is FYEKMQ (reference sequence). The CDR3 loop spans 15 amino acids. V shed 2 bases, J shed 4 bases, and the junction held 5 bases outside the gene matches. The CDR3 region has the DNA TGTGCCAGCAGCTTATGGGACAGAGATTACAATGAGCAGTTCTTC. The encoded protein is CASSLWDRDYNEQFF.

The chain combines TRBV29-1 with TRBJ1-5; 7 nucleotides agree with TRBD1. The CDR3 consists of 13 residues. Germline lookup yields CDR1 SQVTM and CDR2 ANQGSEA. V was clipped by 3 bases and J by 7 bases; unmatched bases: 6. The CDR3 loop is CSVDRGNGQPQHF. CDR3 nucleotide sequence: TGCAGCGTTGACAGGGGGAATGGACAGCCCCAGCATTTT.

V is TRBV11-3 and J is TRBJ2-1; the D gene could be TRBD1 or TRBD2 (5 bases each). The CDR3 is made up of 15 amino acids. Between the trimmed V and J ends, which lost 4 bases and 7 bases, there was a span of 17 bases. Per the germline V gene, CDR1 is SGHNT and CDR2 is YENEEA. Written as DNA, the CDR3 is TGTGCCAGCAGCTCACTGCAGGGACCTTTGAATGAGCAGTTCTTC. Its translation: CASSSLQGPLNEQFF.

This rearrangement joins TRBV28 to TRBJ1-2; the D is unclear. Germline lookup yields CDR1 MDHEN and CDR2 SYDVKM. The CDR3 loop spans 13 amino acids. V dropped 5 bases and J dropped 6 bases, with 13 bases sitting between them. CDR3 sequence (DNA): TGTGCCAGCAGTCCCGGACTGGGAGATGGCTACACCTTC. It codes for CASSPGLGDGYTF.

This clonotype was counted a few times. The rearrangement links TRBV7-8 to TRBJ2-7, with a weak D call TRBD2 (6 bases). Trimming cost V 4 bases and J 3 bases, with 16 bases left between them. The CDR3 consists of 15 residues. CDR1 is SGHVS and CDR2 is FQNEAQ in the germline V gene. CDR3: CASSSEAGSYYEQYF. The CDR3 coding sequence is TGTGCCAGCAGCTCGGAGGCGGGGTCCTACTACGAGCAGTACTTC.

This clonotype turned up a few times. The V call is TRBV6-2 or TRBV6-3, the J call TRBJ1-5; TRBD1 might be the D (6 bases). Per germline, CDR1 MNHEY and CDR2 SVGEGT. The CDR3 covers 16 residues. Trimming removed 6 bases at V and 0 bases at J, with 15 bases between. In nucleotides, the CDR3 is TGTGCCAGCAGACCGATGGGACACGATAGCAATCAGCCCCAGCATTTT. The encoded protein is CASRPMGHDSNQPQHF.

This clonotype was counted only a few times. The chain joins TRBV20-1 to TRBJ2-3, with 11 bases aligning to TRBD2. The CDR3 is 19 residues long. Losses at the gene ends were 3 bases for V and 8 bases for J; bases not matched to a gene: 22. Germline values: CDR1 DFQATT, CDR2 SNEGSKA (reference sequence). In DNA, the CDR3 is TGCAGTGCTAGGGCGGGAGCGGGACTAGCGGAGGGGTCCAGGAGTACGCAGTATTTT. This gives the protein CSARAGAGLAEGSRSTQYF.

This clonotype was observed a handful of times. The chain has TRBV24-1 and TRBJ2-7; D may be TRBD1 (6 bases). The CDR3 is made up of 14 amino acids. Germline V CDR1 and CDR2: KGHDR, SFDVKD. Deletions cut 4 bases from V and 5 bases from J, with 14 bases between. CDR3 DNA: TGTGCCACCAGTGACCGAACAGGGACCCACGAGCAGTACTTC. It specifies CATSDRTGTHEQYF.

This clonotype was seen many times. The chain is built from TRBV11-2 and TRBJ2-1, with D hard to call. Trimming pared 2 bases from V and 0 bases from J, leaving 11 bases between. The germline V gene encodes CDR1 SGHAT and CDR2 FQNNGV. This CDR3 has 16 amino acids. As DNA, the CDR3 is TGTGCCAGCAGCTTAAGACTCCTGAGCTCCTACAATGAGCAGTTCTTC. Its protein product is CASSLRLLSSYNEQFF.

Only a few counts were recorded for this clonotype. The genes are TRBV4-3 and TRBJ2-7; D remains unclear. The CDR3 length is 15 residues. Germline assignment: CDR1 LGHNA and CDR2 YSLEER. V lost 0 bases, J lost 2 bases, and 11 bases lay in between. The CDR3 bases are TGCGCCAGCAGCCAAGATTTCCAATCAGCCTACGAGCAGTACTTC. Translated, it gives CASSQDFQSAYEQYF.

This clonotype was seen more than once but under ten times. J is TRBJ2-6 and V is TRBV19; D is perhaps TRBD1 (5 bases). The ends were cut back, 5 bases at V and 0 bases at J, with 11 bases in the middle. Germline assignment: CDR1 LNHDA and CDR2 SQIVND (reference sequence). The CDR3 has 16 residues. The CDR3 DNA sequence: TGTGCCAGTAGTCCTACAGGCTCCTCTGGGGCCAACGTCCTGACTTTC. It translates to CASSPTGSSGANVLTF. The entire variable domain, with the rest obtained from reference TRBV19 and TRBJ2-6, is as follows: DGGITQSPKYLFRKEGQNVTLSCEQNLNHDAMYWYRQDPGQGLRLIYYSQIVNDFQKGDIAEGYSVSREKKESFPLTVTSAQKNPTAFYLCASSPTGSSGANVLTFGAGSRLTVL.

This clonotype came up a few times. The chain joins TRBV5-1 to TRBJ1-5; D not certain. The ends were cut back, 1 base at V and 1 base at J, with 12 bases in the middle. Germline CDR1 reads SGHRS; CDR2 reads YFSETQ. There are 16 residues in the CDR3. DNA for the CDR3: TGCGCCAGCAGCTTGTGGGTGCGGGAAAGCAATCAGCCCCAGCATTTT. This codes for CASSLWVRESNQPQHF. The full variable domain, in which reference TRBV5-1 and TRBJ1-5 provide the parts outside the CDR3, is KAGVTQTPRYLIKTRGQQVTLSCSPISGHRSVSWYQQTPGQGLQFLFEYFSETQRNKGNFPGRFSGRQFSNSRSEMNVSTLELGDSALYLCASSLWVRESNQPQHFGDGTRLSIL.

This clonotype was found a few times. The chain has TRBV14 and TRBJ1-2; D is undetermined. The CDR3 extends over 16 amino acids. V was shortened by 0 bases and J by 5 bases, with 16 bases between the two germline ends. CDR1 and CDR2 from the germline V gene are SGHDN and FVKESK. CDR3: CASSQDRAVTPYGYTF. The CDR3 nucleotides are TGTGCCAGCAGCCAAGATAGGGCCGTAACTCCATATGGCTACACCTTC.